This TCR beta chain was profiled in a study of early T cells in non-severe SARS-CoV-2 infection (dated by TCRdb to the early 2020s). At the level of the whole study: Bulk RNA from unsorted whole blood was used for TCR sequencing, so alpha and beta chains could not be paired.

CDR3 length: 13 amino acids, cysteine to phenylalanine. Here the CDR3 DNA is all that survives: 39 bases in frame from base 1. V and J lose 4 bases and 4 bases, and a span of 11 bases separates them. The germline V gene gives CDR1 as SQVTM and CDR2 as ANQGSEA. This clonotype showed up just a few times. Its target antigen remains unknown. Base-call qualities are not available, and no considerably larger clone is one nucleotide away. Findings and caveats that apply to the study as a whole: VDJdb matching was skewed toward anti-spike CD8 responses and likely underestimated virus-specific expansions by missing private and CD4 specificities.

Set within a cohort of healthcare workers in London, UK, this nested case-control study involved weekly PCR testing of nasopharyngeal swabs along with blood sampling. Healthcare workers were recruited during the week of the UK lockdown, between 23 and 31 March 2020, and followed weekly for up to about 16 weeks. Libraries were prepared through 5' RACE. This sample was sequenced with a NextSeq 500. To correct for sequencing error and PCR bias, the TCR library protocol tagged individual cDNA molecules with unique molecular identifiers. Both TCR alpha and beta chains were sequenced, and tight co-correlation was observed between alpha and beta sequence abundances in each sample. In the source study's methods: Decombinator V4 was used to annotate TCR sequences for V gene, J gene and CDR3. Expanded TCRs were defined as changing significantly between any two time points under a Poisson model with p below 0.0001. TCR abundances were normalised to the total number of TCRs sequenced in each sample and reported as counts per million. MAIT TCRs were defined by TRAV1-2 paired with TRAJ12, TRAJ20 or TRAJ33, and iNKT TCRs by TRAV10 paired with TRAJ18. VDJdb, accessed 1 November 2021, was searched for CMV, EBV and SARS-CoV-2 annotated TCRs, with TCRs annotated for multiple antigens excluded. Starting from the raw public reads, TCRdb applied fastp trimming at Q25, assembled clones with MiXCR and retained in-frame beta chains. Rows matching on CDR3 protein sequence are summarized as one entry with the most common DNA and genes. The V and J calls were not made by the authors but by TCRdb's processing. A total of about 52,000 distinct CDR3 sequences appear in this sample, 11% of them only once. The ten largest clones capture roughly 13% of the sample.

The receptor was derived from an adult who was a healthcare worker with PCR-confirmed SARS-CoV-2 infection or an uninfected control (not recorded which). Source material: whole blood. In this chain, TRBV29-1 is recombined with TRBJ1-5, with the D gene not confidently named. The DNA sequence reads TGCAGCGTTGGGCAGGAGCTTAATCAGCCCCAGCATTTT. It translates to CSVGQELNQPQHF.